This T cell receptor (beta chain) was captured by sequencing in a study of T cells after yellow fever vaccination (dated by TCRdb to 2018 to 2020). Regarding the research as a whole: The SMART-Seq v4 Ultra Low Input RNA kit was used to prepare libraries from fractions with low cell numbers. To follow T-cell clones before and after primary and booster YFV17D yellow fever vaccination, bulk TCR alpha and beta repertoires were sequenced over time. Two healthy male donors made up the cohort, one aged 18 to 29 years and the other aged 30 to 40 years. Blood was drawn at multiple timepoints before and after primary and secondary immunization, with bulk PBMC replicates and cell subsets isolated.

Per the publication, the treatment or condition label means: live attenuated yellow fever vaccine strain. A standard Ficoll-Paque protocol was used to isolate PBMCs from peripheral blood. CD4 and CD8 T-cell fractions were isolated with Dynabeads CD4 and CD8 positive selection kits. TriZol was used to extract RNA from bulk PBMCs, CD4 and CD8 fractions, and dextramer-positive and dextramer-negative fractions. Synthesis of TCR cDNA relied on 5'RACE template switching, a step that introduced a universal primer site along with unique molecular identifiers. Priming of cDNA synthesis was performed from both the TCR alpha and TCR beta constant segments. Libraries were amplified in two PCR steps, with sample barcodes and sequencing adapters added in the second step. Sequencing of the libraries was done on either Illumina HiSeq 2500 (2x100 bp) or NovaSeq (2x150 bp). Per the source publication's procedure: MIGEC handled demultiplexing of reads and collapsing into UMI consensus sequences, while MiXCR performed V(D)J alignment. Vaccine-responding clonotypes were identified with edgeR using replicate PBMC samples, with FDR below 0.01 and a log2 fold change above 5 up to day 15 being required. Each bulk clonotype was labeled CD4 or CD8 based on which sequenced repertoire, CD4 or CD8, contained the clonotype at higher abundance. Using fastp trimming at Q25 and MiXCR clonotype assembly, TCRdb reanalyzed the public sequencing data and kept in-frame beta chains. Rows with a matching CDR3 protein are joined into one entry that keeps the most common DNA and genes. The V and J calls shown here were made by TCRdb, not taken from the authors' results. The sample table contains fewer than 150,000 distinct CDR3 sequences; only one count was recorded for 7.7% of them. The top ten constitute approximately 0.78% of the sample.

Overall results and qualifications from the work: Computational filtering was required because FACS-sorted repertoires could contain abundant contaminating clonotypes from the bulk population. A small share of clonotypes occurred in both CD4 and CD8 compartments, likely arising from convergent recombination. After the booster, most clones that had expanded after primary vaccination were detected again (around 95% of CD4 and roughly 86% of CD8), suggesting broad maintenance of memory. Because the study included only a couple of donors, the extent to which the findings can be generalized is limited. Compared with the primary T-cell response, the secondary T-cell response was faster but weaker, reaching its peak on day 5 rather than on day 15.

The sample holds many counts of this clonotype. The target of this receptor is not known. It has no much larger one-base neighbor in the sample; base qualities were not kept. Trimming costs V 2 bases and J 2 bases, and their ends lie 9 bases apart. The CDR3 goes from the cysteine to the phenylalanine over 14 residues. Only the CDR3 part of the read is kept: 42 bases, read in frame from the first base. Sequences DFQATT (CDR1) and SNEGSKA (CDR2) are obtained from the germline V gene (reference sequence). The sequencing used CD4+ T cells sorted from PBMCs, collected 5 days after the yellow fever booster vaccination. The sequence was collected from a man aged 25-40 years who received the YFV17D yellow fever vaccine. This sequence uses TRBV20-1 and TRBJ2-2; no D gene is confidently identified. The sequenced DNA: TGCAGTGCTAGATTAGTCCCAAACACCGGGGAGCTGTTTTTT. This gives the protein CSARLVPNTGELFF.